This passage covers 27 T cell receptor beta chains from one sample sequenced in a study of T-cell memory formation after mild COVID-19 (dated by TCRdb to the early 2020s). Receptor amplification or capture employed 5' RACE. These reads were obtained on an Illumina NovaSeq 6000. The public reads were quality trimmed at Q25 with fastp and then assembled into clones with MiXCR by TCRdb, keeping productive beta chains. Rows matching on CDR3 protein sequence are summarized as one entry with the most common DNA and genes. The sample profile shows about 400,000 distinct CDR3 sequences; around 22% of them were found once. The top ten constitute around 13% of the sample. Specimen: PBMCs or a T cell subset sorted from them (not recorded which). Every receptor here comes from an adult woman who had mild COVID-19 (a few samples of this study predate the infection). The sample titles of this study are shuffled in the database, so cell type and time point are left out; the donor was told from shared clones.

The sample holds many counts of this clonotype. The chain is built from TRBV20-1 and TRBJ1-5, with D perhaps TRBD1 (6 bases). CDR1 and CDR2 from the germline V gene are DFQATT and SNEGSKA (reference sequence). The CDR3 consists of 15 residues. The V and J ends lost 1 base and 3 bases respectively, with 13 bases between them. CDR3 region: CSARVQGLNNQPQHF. In DNA, the CDR3 is TGCAGTGCTAGAGTCCAGGGGCTAAACAATCAGCCCCAGCATTTT.

This chain connects TRBV9 to TRBJ2-5, with 10 bases identical to TRBD2. CDR1 and CDR2 (germline): SGDLS, YYNGEE. V shed 1 base and J 5 bases; nucleotides not matched to a gene: 8. There are 16 residues in the CDR3. Here the CDR3 DNA reads TGTGCCAGCAGCGTAACGTCAGCGGGAGGGTCTGAGACCCAGTACTTC. It is translated as CASSVTSAGGSETQYF.

V usage is TRBV7-9 and J usage is TRBJ2-1, with 7 bases identical to TRBD1. The CDR3 is 14 amino acids. With 5 bases clipped from V and 8 bases from J, the junction kept 9 bases outside the gene matches. Germline V lookup: CDR1 SEHNR, CDR2 FQNEAQ (reference sequence). CDR3: CASSTGTVPHEQFF. The CDR3 region has the DNA TGTGCCAGCAGCACCGGGACAGTTCCTCATGAGCAGTTCTTC.

CDR3 DNA: TGCGCCAGCAGCCCAGGGAGGGGACTCTACGAGCAGTACTTC. It is translated as CASSPGRGLYEQYF. The rearrangement uses TRBV4-1 and TRBJ2-7, with 7 bases fitting TRBD2. The CDR3 has 14 amino acids. The junction had 6 bases not matched to a gene; V was cut back by 4 bases and J by 3 bases. Germline CDR1 reads MGHRA; CDR2 reads YSYEKL.

This clonotype was counted a few times. The DNA of the CDR3 is TGTGCCAGCAGCCTATACAGGGATAACAATCAGCCCCAGCATTTT. It encodes CASSLYRDNNQPQHF. The genes are TRBV27 and TRBJ1-5; a possible D gene is TRBD1 (6 bases). This CDR3 spans 15 amino acids. V dropped 6 bases and J dropped 3 bases, with 15 bases sitting between them. The germline CDR1 and CDR2 sequences are MNHEY and SMNVEV (reference sequence).

The chain combines TRBV9 with TRBJ2-2; tentatively, D is TRBD1 (6 bases). There are 15 residues in the CDR3. The V end lost 7 bases, the J end lost 4 bases, and 17 bases lay between the germline ends. Germline-derived CDR1 and CDR2 are SGDLS and YYNGEE. The CDR3 DNA reads TGTGCCAGCTCGGTATGGCAGGGGAGCACCGGGGAGCTGTTTTTT. Encoded protein: CASSVWQGSTGELFF.

This clonotype occurred once. CDR3 DNA: TGTGCCAGCAGCTTCCCGGCAGCGGGAGCAGAGACCCAGTACTTC. Encoded protein: CASSFPAAGAETQYF. V and J are TRBV5-6 and TRBJ2-5; 8 positions match TRBD2. Germline V CDR1 and CDR2: SGHDT, YYEEEE. The length of the CDR3 is 15 residues. V was clipped by 2 bases and J by 4 bases; unmatched bases: 7.

This clonotype has a handful of counts. This chain joins TRBV7-9 and TRBJ1-6; D possibly corresponds to TRBD1 (5 bases). V gave up 5 bases and J gave up 6 bases, with 11 bases separating them. Germline CDR1 SEHNR, CDR2 FQNEAQ (reference sequence). This CDR3 is 14 amino acids long. The chain's CDR3 is CASSAGPLNSPLHF. CDR3 bases: TGTGCCAGCAGCGCGGGACCGCTTAATTCACCCCTCCACTTT.

In its sample, this clonotype was seen many times. The chain carries TRBV3-1 and TRBJ1-1, with D maybe TRBD1 (6 bases). Germline-derived CDR1 and CDR2 are LGHDT and YNNKEL (reference sequence). This CDR3 is built from 14 residues. Trimming cost V 1 base and J 3 bases, with 9 bases left between them. CDR3 in DNA: TGTGCCAGCAGCCAAGTACAGGGAGACACTGAAGCTTTCTTT. Encoded protein: CASSQVQGDTEAFF.

The chain couples TRBV28 to TRBJ1-5; D is ambiguous. V was shortened by 3 bases and J by 3 bases, with 9 bases between the two germline ends. Germline CDR1 MDHEN, CDR2 SYDVKM. This CDR3 spans 14 amino acids. DNA of the CDR3: TGTGCCAGCAGTTTTTGGCGGATCAATCAGCCCCAGCATTTT. As protein: CASSFWRINQPQHF.

The sample holds a few counts of this clonotype. The chain combines TRBV6-4 with TRBJ2-7; 9 bases match TRBD1. The V segment lost 9 bases and the J segment 2 bases; nucleotides outside the gene matches: 14. There are 16 residues in the CDR3. Germline assignment: CDR1 MRHNA and CDR2 SNTAGT. In DNA, the CDR3 is TGTGCCAGTCGTCCCGGGACAGGGAATGGGGCCTACGAGCAGTACTTC. It is translated as CASRPGTGNGAYEQYF.

J is TRBJ2-2 and V is TRBV5-1; 11 positions match TRBD2. Unmatched junction bases numbered 1, after V lost 3 bases and J lost 0 bases. The germline CDR1 and CDR2 sequences are SGHRS and YFSETQ. The CDR3 is made up of 16 amino acids. Written as DNA, the CDR3 is TGCGCCAGCAGCTGGGGACTAGCGGCGAACACCGGGGAGCTGTTTTTT. It translates to CASSWGLAANTGELFF.

The chain couples TRBV9 to TRBJ2-5, with D perhaps matching TRBD2 (6 bases). Trimming left V 0 bases short and J 5 bases short, with 14 bases between. In germline, CDR1 is SGDLS, CDR2 YYNGEE. The length of the CDR3 is 15 residues. The CDR3 protein is CASSVGDGGGETQYF. CDR3 nucleotide sequence: TGTGCCAGCAGCGTAGGAGACGGGGGTGGGGAGACCCAGTACTTC.

The chain has TRBV7-2 and TRBJ1-5, with D unclear. Germline V CDR1 and CDR2: SGHTA, FQGNSA. V was cut by 5 bases and J by 6 bases, with 17 bases left in between. The CDR3 is made up of 15 amino acids. The CDR3 bases are TGTGCCAGCAGCCCGCAATGGGCATACCCTCAGCCCCAGCATTTT. Amino acid sequence: CASSPQWAYPQPQHF.

This chain links TRBV3-1 with TRBJ2-1; 13 bases agree with TRBD2. Germline assignment: CDR1 LGHDT and CDR2 YNNKEL (reference sequence). V lost 0 bases and J lost 3; bases outside the gene matches: 5. This CDR3 has 18 residues. The CDR3 DNA sequence: TGTGCCAGCAGCCAAGAGCAGGGACTAGCGGGGCTCTACAATGAGCAGTTCTTC. Its protein product is CASSQEQGLAGLYNEQFF.

This clonotype was seen a few times. The CDR3 DNA sequence: TGTGCCAGCAGTCGTACGGAAGGGTACAATGAGCAGTTCTTC. Amino acid sequence: CASSRTEGYNEQFF. This rearrangement joins TRBV12-3 or TRBV12-4 to TRBJ2-1, with D uncertain. V gave up 5 bases and J gave up 4 bases, with 12 bases separating them. This CDR3 spans 14 amino acids.

The chain couples TRBV12-3 or TRBV12-4 to TRBJ1-1, with 9 positions matching TRBD1. V dropped 4 bases and J dropped 0; count of bases not matched to a gene: 6. The CDR3 spans 16 residues. The CDR3: CASSSPGTGMNTEAFF. Here the CDR3 DNA reads TGTGCCAGCAGTTCGCCAGGGACAGGGATGAACACTGAAGCTTTCTTT.

The V gene is TRBV27, the J gene TRBJ2-3; a possible D gene is TRBD2 (6 bases). The CDR3 runs 13 residues. Germline CDR1 and CDR2: MNHEY and SMNVEV (reference sequence). V was cut by 6 bases and J by 6 bases, with 13 bases left in between. The CDR3 bases are TGTGCCAGCAGGGGGGGAGGTCGGGATACGCAGTATTTT. Translated, it gives CASRGGGRDTQYF.

The chain employs TRBV20-1 and TRBJ2-1; no reliable D call. Trimming took 5 bases from V and 7 from J, leaving 9 bases between them. CDR3 size: 11 residues. Germline-derived CDR1 and CDR2 are DFQATT and SNEGSKA (reference sequence). CDR3 amino acids: CSAHEINEQFF. CDR3 coding DNA: TGCAGTGCTCACGAAATTAATGAGCAGTTCTTC.

The rearrangement joins TRBV12-3 or TRBV12-4 to TRBJ2-1, with 9 nucleotides matching TRBD2. With V trimmed by 7 bases and J by 3 bases, 10 bases remained unmatched. The CDR3 extends over 16 amino acids. The chain's CDR3 is CASTRRGGLSYNEQFF. CDR3 coding DNA: TGTGCCAGCACCCGGCGGGGGGGCCTTAGCTACAATGAGCAGTTCTTC.

The V and J genes are TRBV7-9 and TRBJ2-7; 9 bases map to TRBD2. With V trimmed by 8 bases and J by 2 bases, 13 bases remained unmatched. CDR1 is SEHNR, CDR2 FQNEAQ, per germline (reference sequence). This CDR3 spans 16 amino acids. The CDR3 region has the DNA TGTGCCAGCCAAATTGGTTTAGCGGGAGAGGCCTACGAGCAGTACTTC. Its protein is CASQIGLAGEAYEQYF. The whole variable domain, filled in from reference TRBV7-9 and TRBJ2-7, reads DTGVSQNPRHKITKRGQNVTFRCDPISEHNRLYWYRQTLGQGPEFLTYFQNEAQLEKSRLLSDRFSAERPKGSFSTLEIQRTEQGDSAMYLCASQIGLAGEAYEQYFGPGTRLTVT.

This chain links TRBV10-3 with TRBJ2-3, with D tentatively TRBD2 (6 bases). The V end was cut by 8 bases, the J end by 3 bases, with 18 bases between. CDR1 and CDR2 (germline): ENHRY, SYGVKD. There are 15 residues in the CDR3. The CDR3 is CAIGFTGDATDTQYF. In nucleotides, the CDR3 is TGTGCCATCGGTTTTACGGGAGATGCGACAGATACGCAGTATTTT.

The V call is TRBV9, the J call TRBJ2-2; 15 bases are a match to TRBD2. V shed 4 bases and J 2 bases; nucleotides not matched to a gene: 6. Germline V gene data show CDR1 as SGDLS and CDR2 as YYNGEE. The CDR3 loop spans 18 amino acids. CDR3 sequence reads: CASSSGLAGGINTGELFF. The CDR3 DNA reads as TGTGCCAGCAGCTCGGGACTAGCGGGGGGCATTAACACCGGGGAGCTGTTTTTT. Full variable domain (missing parts from reference TRBV9 and TRBJ2-2): DSGVTQTPKHLITATGQRVTLRCSPRSGDLSVYWYQQSLDQGLQFLIQYYNGEERAKGNILERFSAQQFPDLHSELNLSSLELGDSALYFCASSSGLAGGINTGELFFGEGSRLTVL.

The chain uses TRBV7-9 and TRBJ1-5, with D uncertain. The germline CDR1 and CDR2 sequences are SEHNR and FQNEAQ (reference sequence). This CDR3 is built from 13 residues. The ends were cut back, 5 bases at V and 5 bases at J, with 10 bases in the middle. The CDR3 DNA reads TGTGCCAGCAGCCTAGGGATCGATCAGCCCCAGCATTTT. Encoded protein: CASSLGIDQPQHF.

The chain uses TRBV6-2 or TRBV6-3 and TRBJ1-5; D call uncertain. The germline CDR1 and CDR2 sequences are MNHEY and SVGEGT. The V end lost 0 bases, the J end lost 9 bases, and 9 bases lay between the germline ends. The CDR3 spans 13 residues. The CDR3 DNA reads TGTGCCAGCAGTTACTCGAGAGGGTTGCCCCAGCATTTT. This encodes CASSYSRGLPQHF.

The V gene is TRBV12-3 or TRBV12-4, the J gene TRBJ2-3, with 9 bases that match TRBD2. The CDR3 loop spans 15 amino acids. Unmatched junction bases numbered 5, after V lost 6 bases and J lost 1 base. In DNA form, the CDR3 reads TGTGCCAGCAGATCGACTAGCGGTCGCACAGATACGCAGTATTTT. Its translation is CASRSTSGRTDTQYF.

This clonotype was observed at least ten times. The chain carries TRBV5-6 and TRBJ1-2; 8 nucleotides match TRBD1. Losses at the gene ends were 4 bases for V and 2 bases for J; bases not matched to a gene: 4. The CDR3 totals 14 residues. Germline CDR1 reads SGHDT; CDR2 reads YYEEEE. CDR3 DNA: TGTGCCAGCAGCCCGGGACAGGTGAACTATGGCTACACCTTC. Its translation: CASSPGQVNYGYTF.